This T cell receptor (beta chain) was sequenced for a study of T cells in Graves' hyperthyroidism and ophthalmopathy (dated by TCRdb to about 2019). Notes on the research overall: Peripheral blood was collected at initial diagnosis, before any treatment. TCR V-J signatures able to tell the groups apart were searched for in a discovery cohort of 95 to 100 patients, of whom about 40 had Graves' ophthalmopathy and around 57 had stable Graves' hyperthyroidism. An independent validation cohort of around 19 hyperthyroidism patients and roughly 16 patients who later progressed to ophthalmopathy tested prospective prediction of ophthalmopathy. For training and testing, the 110 or so patients in the discovery cohort were randomly divided in a 7:3 ratio. Thyroid tissue and blood T-cell repertoires from about six Graves' hyperthyroidism patients were also compared in the study. Once sampling was done, hyperthyroidism patients were given methimazole at a starting dose of 30 mg daily, whereas ophthalmopathy patients were given high-dose intravenous methylprednisolone. The paper reports TCR Vbeta CDR3 sequencing of some 140 peripheral blood samples: around 45 ophthalmopathy, under 85 hyperthyroidism and around 17 progressor patients. The investigation overall reported the following: Most expanded thyroid clonotypes (frequency above 0.001) were also found in blood, which suggests that blood repertoires may mirror thyroid immune responses. Sample size was not statistically predetermined, and blinding of investigators to group allocation was not performed. Ophthalmopathy was separated from stable hyperthyroidism by a 13 V-J signature model, with about 88% sensitivity and about 81% specificity obtained in cross-validation and 80%/75% obtained in testing. In validation, the model predicted progression to ophthalmopathy a median of around six months before onset, with roughly 68% sensitivity and nearly 75% specificity.

Ophthalmopathy patients had moderately to severely active disease, Clinical Activity Score of at least 3, NOSPECS grade of at least 4, and duration under 3 months. The study excluded patients with uncontrolled infections, other autoimmune diseases, pregnancy or lactation. Clinical symptoms, serum thyroxine and TRAb, thyroid ultrasound, and orbital computed tomography formed the basis for the diagnoses. PBMCs were separated from approximately 10 ml of fresh peripheral blood using Ficoll-Paque density gradient centrifugation. Total RNA was extracted with Trizol reagent, and quality was checked on an Agilent 2100 Bioanalyzer. Ten or more counts support this clonotype. The clone's antigen remains unknown. Base-call qualities are not available, and no considerably larger clone is one nucleotide away. Spanning cysteine to phenylalanine, the CDR3 consists of 14 amino acids. The entry retains the CDR3 DNA only, 42 bases that are in frame from base 1. The germline V gene (reference sequence) provides CDR1 LGHDT and CDR2 YNNKEL. Trimming removed 7 bases from V and 0 bases from J, leaving 13 bases between the germline ends.

Amplification of TCR beta CDR3 regions was carried out from RNA transcripts. A first-round RT-PCR of the TCR CDR3 used the HTBI primer set with the Qiagen OneStep RT-PCR kit. Libraries were constructed in a second round of multiplex PCR, after which size selection and purification were carried out. Libraries were sequenced paired-end with 100 bp reads on an Illumina HiSeq2000. Per the authors' processing: Raw data were processed with SOAPnuke, discarding reads with adapters, uncalled bases, mean Phred below 15, or no exact constant-primer or identifier match. High-quality paired reads were merged using COPE v1.2.5, and each unique nucleotide sequence was defined as a clonotype. MiTCR v1.1 was used to align clonotypes to the IMGT TRBV, TRBD and TRBJ reference segments. The analysis was restricted to V-J combinations with a frequency above 0.0001, which together covered 99.2% of the repertoires. The TCS score was defined as F50 (clonal expansion) divided by E x V (chaos), with BLOSUM62-based TCRdist calculated between CDR3 peptides within each V-J. Welch's t-statistics and random forest reduced roughly 500 V-J features to 13, which were used in a naive Bayes classifier (R e1071). The raw public reads went through TCRdb reprocessing: fastp at Q25, MiXCR clone calling, in-frame beta chains kept. CDR3 protein duplicates are merged, each entry listing the most common genes and DNA. The V and J calls were determined by TCRdb, not by the authors. For this sample there are over 350,000 distinct CDR3 sequences; about 14% appear just once. Approximately 29% of the sample is in the top ten clones.

The V and J segments used are TRBV3-1 and TRBJ2-7, with the D segment possibly TRBD1 or TRBD2, each aligning over 7 bases. The TCR was taken from a man in his fifties with Graves' ophthalmopathy. Sequenced material: blood. The DNA reads as follows: TGTGCCAGCAATCAGGGGGGGGTCTCCTACGAGCAGTACTTC. It codes for CASNQGGVSYEQYF.